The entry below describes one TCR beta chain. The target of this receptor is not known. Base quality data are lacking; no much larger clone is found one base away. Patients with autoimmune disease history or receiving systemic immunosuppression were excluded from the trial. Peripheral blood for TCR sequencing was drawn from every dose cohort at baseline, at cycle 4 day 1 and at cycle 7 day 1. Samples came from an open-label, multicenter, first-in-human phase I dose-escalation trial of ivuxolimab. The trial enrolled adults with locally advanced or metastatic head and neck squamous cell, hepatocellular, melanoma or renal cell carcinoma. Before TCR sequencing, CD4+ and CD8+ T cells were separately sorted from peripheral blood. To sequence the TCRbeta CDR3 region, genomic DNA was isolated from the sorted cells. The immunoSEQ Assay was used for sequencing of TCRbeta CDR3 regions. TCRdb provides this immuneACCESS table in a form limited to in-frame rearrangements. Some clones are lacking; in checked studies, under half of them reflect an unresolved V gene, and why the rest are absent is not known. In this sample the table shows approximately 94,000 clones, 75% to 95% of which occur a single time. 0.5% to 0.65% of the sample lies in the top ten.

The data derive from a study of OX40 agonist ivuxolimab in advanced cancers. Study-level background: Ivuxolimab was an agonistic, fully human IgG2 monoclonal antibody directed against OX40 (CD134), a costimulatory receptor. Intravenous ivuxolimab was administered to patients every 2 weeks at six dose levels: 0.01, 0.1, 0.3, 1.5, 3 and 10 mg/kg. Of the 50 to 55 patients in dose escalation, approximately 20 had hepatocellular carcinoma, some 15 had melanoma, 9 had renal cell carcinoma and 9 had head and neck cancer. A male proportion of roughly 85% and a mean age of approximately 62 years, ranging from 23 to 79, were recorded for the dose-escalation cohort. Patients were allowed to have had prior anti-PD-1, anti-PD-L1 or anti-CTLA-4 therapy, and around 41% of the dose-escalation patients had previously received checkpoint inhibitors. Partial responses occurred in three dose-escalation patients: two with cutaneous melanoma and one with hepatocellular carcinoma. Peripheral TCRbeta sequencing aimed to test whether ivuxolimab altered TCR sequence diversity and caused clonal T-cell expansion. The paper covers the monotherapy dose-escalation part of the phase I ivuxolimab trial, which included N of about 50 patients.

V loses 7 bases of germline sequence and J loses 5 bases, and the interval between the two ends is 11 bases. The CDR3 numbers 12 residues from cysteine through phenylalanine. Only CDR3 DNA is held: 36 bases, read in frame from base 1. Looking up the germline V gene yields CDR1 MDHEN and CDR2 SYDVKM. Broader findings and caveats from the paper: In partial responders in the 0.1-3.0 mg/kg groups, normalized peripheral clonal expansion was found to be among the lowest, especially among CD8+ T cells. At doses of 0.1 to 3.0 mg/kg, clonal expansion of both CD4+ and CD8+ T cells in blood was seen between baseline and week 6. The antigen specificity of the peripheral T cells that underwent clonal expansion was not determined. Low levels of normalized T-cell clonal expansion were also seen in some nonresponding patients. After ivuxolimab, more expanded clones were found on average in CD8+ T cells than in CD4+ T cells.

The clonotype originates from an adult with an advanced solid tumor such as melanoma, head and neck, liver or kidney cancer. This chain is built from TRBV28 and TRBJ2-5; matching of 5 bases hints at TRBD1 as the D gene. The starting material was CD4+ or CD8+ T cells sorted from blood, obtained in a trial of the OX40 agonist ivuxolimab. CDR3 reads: CASNQGLETQYF. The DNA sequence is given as TGTGCCAGCAATCAGGGTTTGGAGACCCAGTACTTC.